Here is one T cell receptor beta chain with its context. Its target is unknown. This sample was included in a study of a mutant IDH1 vaccine in newly diagnosed glioma. The wider study: The treated population exhibited a male proportion of approximately 62%, a female proportion of roughly 40%, and a mean age of around 40 years. Patients were pretreated with radiotherapy, temozolomide, or both, mostly both.

Study-wide points: Evidence of vaccine-induced immune responses was documented in around 93% of patients.

Profiled with immunoSEQ multiplex PCR; TCRdb holds only in-frame clones, not every one. Among 85,000 to 100,000 clones listed, around 77% were seen once. V dropped 3 bases and J dropped 0 bases, with 15 bases sitting between them. Germline values: CDR1 MNHNS, CDR2 SASEGT. The CDR3 length is 16 residues. Time point meaning: baseline, week 1 (first vaccination visit). The treatment is: pre-vaccination baseline after standard-of-care therapy. New WHO grade 3 or 4 astrocytomas that were IDH1-mutant and ATRX-lost had been found in donors. Sequenced material: PBMCs, taken from a glioma patient treated with radiotherapy, temozolomide or both. The sequence was obtained from a man aged 40-50 years with glioma. The rearrangement links TRBV6-1 to TRBJ2-7; no clear D gene. The CDR3 reads CASSDPINRLSYEQYF. As DNA, the CDR3 is TGTGCCAGCAGTGATCCCATTAACCGTCTCTCCTACGAGCAGTACTTC.